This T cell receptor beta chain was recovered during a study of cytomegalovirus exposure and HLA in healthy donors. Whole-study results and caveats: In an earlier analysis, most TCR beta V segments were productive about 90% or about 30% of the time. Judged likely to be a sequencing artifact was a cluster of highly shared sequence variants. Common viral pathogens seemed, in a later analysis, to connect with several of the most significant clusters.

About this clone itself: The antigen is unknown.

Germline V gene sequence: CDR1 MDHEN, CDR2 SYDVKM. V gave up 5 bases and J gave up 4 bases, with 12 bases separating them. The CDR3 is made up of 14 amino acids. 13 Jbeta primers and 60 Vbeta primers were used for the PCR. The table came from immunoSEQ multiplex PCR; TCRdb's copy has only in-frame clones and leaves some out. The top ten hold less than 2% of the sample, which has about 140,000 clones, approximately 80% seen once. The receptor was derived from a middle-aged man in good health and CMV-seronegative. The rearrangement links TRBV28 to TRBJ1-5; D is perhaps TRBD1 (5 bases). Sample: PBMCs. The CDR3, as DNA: TGTGCCAGCAGTCGGGGGGGAAGGAATCAGCCCCAGCATTTT. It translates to CASSRGGRNQPQHF. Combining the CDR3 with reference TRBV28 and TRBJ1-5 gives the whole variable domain DVKVTQSSRYLVKRTGEKVFLECVQDMDHENMFWYRQDPGLGLRLIYFSYDVKMKEKGDIPEGYSVSREKKERFSLILESASTNQTSMYLCASSRGGRNQPQHFGDGTRLSIL.